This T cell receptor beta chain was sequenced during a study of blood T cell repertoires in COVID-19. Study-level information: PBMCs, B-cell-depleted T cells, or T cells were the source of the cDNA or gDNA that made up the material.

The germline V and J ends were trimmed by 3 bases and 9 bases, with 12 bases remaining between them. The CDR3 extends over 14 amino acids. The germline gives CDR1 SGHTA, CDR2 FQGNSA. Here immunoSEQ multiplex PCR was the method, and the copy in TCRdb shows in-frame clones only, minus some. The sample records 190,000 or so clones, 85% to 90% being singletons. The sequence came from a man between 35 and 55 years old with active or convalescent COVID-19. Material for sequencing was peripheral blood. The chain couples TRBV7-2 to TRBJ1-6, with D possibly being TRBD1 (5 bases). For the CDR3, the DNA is TGTGCCAGCAGCTTGGACACCATAAGTTCACCCCTCCACTTT. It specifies CASSLDTISSPLHF.